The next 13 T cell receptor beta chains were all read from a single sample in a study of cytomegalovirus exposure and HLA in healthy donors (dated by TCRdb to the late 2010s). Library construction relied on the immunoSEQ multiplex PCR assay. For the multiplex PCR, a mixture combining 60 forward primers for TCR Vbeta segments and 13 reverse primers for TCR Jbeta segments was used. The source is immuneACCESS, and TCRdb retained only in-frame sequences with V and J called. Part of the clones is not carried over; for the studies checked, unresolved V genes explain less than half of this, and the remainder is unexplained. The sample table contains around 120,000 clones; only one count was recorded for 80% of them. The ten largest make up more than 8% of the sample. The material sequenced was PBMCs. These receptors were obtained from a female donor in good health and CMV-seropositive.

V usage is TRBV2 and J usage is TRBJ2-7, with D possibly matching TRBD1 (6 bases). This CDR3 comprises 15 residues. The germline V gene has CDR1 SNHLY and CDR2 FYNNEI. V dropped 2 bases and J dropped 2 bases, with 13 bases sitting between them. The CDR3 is CASSESRGFPYEQYF. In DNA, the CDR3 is TGTGCCAGCAGTGAAAGCAGGGGTTTCCCCTACGAGCAGTACTTC.

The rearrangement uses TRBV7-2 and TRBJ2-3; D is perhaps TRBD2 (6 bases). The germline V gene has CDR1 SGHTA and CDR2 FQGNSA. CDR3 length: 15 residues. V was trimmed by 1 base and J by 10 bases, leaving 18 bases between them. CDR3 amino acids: CASSLGEGRLASQYF. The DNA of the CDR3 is TGTGCCAGCAGCTTAGGAGAGGGTAGGCTAGCGTCGCAGTATTTT.

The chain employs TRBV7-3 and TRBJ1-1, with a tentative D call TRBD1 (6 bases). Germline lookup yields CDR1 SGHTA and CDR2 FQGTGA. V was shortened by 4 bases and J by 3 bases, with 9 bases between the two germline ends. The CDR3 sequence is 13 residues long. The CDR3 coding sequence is TGTGCCAGCAGCTATGCAGGGGACACTGAAGCTTTCTTT. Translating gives CASSYAGDTEAFF.

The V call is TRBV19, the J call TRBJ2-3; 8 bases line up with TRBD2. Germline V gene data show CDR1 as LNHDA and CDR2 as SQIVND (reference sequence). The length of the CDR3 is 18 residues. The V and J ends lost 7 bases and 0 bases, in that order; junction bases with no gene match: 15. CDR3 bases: TGTGCCAGTAAGCCCCTTGGCGGGGGGACATTAAGCACAGATACGCAGTATTTT. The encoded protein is CASKPLGGGTLSTDTQYF.

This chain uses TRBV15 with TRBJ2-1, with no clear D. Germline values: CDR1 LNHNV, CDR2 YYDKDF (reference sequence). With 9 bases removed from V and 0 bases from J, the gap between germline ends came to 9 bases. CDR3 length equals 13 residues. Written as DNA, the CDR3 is TGTGCCACAAGTTGGAGCTCCTACAATGAGCAGTTCTTC. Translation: CATSWSSYNEQFF. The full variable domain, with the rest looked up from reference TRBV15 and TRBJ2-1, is DAMVIQNPRYQVTQFGKPVTLSCSQTLNHNVMYWYQQKSSQAPKLLFHYYDKDFNNEADTPDNFQSRRPNTSFCFLDIRSPGLGDTAMYLCATSWSSYNEQFFGPGTRLTVL.

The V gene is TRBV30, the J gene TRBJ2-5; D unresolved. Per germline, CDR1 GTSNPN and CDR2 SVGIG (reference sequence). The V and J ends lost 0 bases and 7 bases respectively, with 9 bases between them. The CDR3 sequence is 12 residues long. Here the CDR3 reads CAWSVMRGTQYF. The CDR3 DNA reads TGTGCCTGGAGTGTAATGAGAGGGACCCAGTACTTC.

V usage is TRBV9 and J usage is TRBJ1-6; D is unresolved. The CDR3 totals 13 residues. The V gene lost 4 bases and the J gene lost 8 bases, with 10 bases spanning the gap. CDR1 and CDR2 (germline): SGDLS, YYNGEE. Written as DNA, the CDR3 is TGTGCCAGCAGCCCCCGAGAGGATTCACCCCTCCACTTT. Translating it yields CASSPREDSPLHF.

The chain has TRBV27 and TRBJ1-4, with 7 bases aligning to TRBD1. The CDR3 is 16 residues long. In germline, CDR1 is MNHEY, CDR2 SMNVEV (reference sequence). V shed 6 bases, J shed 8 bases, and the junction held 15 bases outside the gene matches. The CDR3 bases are TGTGCCAGCAGCCGAAAGAAGGGGGCGGTGAGGGAAAAACTGTTTTTT. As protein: CASSRKKGAVREKLFF.

The CDR3 is CATSNQYVLGPSTDTQYF. The CDR3 bases are TGTGCCACCAGCAATCAATACGTACTAGGCCCTAGCACAGATACGCAGTATTTT. The genes are TRBV15 and TRBJ2-3, with D perhaps matching TRBD2 (5 bases). This CDR3 comprises 18 residues. CDR1 and CDR2 (germline): LNHNV, YYDKDF (reference sequence). V was clipped by 4 bases and J by 0 bases, with 20 bases between them.

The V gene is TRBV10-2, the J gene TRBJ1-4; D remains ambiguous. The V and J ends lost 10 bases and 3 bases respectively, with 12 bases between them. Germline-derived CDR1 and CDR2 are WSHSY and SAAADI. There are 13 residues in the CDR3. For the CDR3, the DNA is TGCGCCACCGGGAGCGGCGCTAATGAAAAACTGTTTTTT. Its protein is CATGSGANEKLFF.

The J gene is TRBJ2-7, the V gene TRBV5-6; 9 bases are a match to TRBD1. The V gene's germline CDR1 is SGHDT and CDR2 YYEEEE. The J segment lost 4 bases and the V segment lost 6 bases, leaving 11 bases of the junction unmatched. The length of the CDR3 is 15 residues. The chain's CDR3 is CASISRTGGGYEQYF. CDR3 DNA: TGTGCCAGCATCAGCCGTACAGGGGGCGGGTACGAGCAGTACTTC.

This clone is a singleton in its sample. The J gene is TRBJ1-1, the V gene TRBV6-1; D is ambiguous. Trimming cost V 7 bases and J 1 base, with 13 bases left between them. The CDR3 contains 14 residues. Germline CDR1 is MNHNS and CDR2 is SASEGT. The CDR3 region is CASKLRATNTEAFF. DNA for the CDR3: TGTGCCAGCAAACTGAGAGCCACGAACACTGAAGCTTTCTTT.

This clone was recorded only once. This CDR3 reads CASTLGGEGGDTQYF. CDR3 DNA: TGTGCCAGCACCCTGGGTGGAGAGGGCGGAGATACGCAGTATTTT. This chain uses TRBV5-4 with TRBJ2-3; D might be TRBD2 (5 bases). CDR3 size: 15 residues. The V gene's germline CDR1 is SGHNT and CDR2 YYREEE (reference sequence). Trimming cost V 6 bases and J 5 bases, with 19 bases left between them.